This TCR beta chain was documented in a study of post-analysis software for immune sequencing data. TCR beta libraries were prepared from cDNA with unique molecular identifiers. Each CDR3 protein is one row after TCRdb ran MiXCR on the PCR reads. The repertoire holds roughly 620,000 distinct CDR3 sequences, about 40% seen once, with 1.7% in the top ten. This clonotype was recorded at least ten times. What it recognizes is unknown. The CDR3 totals 14 residues. After removal of 5 bases from V and 4 bases from J, the junction contained 6 bases not matched to a gene. The germline V gene has CDR1 DFQATT and CDR2 SNEGSKA (reference sequence). General observations from the study: Five TRBV segments, TRBV5-6, TRBV5-1 and TRBV20-1 among them, were found more frequent in patients than controls.

This chain joins TRBV20-1 and TRBJ2-1; 9 positions match TRBD2. The sequence was obtained from a girl under 18 with multiple sclerosis. Sequenced input: blood. The CDR3 bases are TGCAGTGCTTATAGCGGGAGTGATTACAATGAGCAGTTCTTC. It encodes CSAYSGSDYNEQFF.